Below, 25 T cell receptor beta chains from the same sample are listed, as sequenced in a study of CD8 T cells in ankylosing spondylitis. TCRdb itself ran the 5' RACE reads through MiXCR, one entry per CDR3 protein. The data contain almost 250,000 distinct CDR3 sequences, roughly 32% of them seen just once; the ten biggest clones take up approximately 4.4%. Sequencing was carried out using blood, either unsorted or a sorted T cell fraction (not recorded which). The receptor set was obtained from a male donor with ankylosing spondylitis or in good health (not recorded which).

This clonotype has a handful of counts. This rearrangement joins TRBV10-3 to TRBJ2-7; D tentatively reads TRBD1 or TRBD2 (5 bases each). The CDR3 is 12 amino acids. Trimming took off 3 bases at V and 7 bases at J, with 10 bases between the two ends. Germline CDR1 ENHRY, CDR2 SYGVKD. CDR3 residues: CAISEVGVEQYF. In DNA, the CDR3 is TGTGCCATCAGTGAAGTGGGGGTGGAGCAGTACTTC.

The chain employs TRBV18 and TRBJ2-3; D gene uncertain. The germline CDR1 and CDR2 sequences are KGHSH and LQKENI. Trimming took 0 bases from V and 2 from J, leaving 6 bases between them. The CDR3 is 14 residues long. CDR3 coding DNA: TGTGCCAGCTCACCACCTCAGGCCACAGATACGCAGTATTTT. Residues: CASSPPQATDTQYF. Drawing the rest from reference TRBV18 and TRBJ2-3, the complete variable domain is NAGVMQNPRHLVRRRGQEARLRCSPMKGHSHVYWYRQLPEEGLKFMVYLQKENIIDESGMPKERFSAEFPKEGPSILRIQQVVRGDSAAYFCASSPPQATDTQYFGPGTRLTVL.

This clonotype occurred a few times. The chain links TRBV6-1 to TRBJ2-3, with D perhaps TRBD1 or TRBD2 (5 bases each). Trimming took off 2 bases at V and 6 bases at J, with 9 bases between the two ends. The germline CDR1 and CDR2 sequences are MNHNS and SASEGT. The CDR3 length is 13 residues. The CDR3 coding sequence is TGTGCCAGCAGTGAATTTCGGGGCGATACGCAGTATTTT. Residues: CASSEFRGDTQYF.

The table lists this clonotype with many counts. In nucleotides, the CDR3 is TGCAGCGTTGAGGGGCAGGGCGCGACCCAGTACTTC. Translated, it gives CSVEGQGATQYF. The chain employs TRBV29-1 and TRBJ2-5; D might be TRBD1 (5 bases). Trimming left V 3 bases short and J 7 bases short, with 12 bases between. Germline values: CDR1 SQVTM, CDR2 ANQGSEA. The CDR3 length is 12 residues.

This chain links TRBV6-5 with TRBJ1-1; D possibly corresponds to TRBD1 (6 bases). The V gene's germline CDR1 is MNHEY and CDR2 SVGAGI. This CDR3 comprises 16 residues. The V end lost 2 bases, the J end lost 0 bases, and 13 bases lay between the germline ends. CDR3 in amino acids: CASSYGVQGLNTEAFF. In nucleotides, the CDR3 is TGTGCCAGCAGTTACGGGGTACAGGGCTTGAACACTGAAGCTTTCTTT.

There are a few counts of this clonotype. J is TRBJ2-5 and V is TRBV20-1, with D perhaps matching TRBD2 (5 bases). The CDR3 contains 14 residues. Per germline, CDR1 DFQATT and CDR2 SNEGSKA (reference sequence). The ends were cut back, 0 bases at V and 5 bases at J, with 13 bases in the middle. The CDR3 region has the DNA TGCAGTGCTAGAGATGACTACCGGAGGGAGACCCAGTACTTC. Protein: CSARDDYRRETQYF.

The chain joins TRBV10-3 to TRBJ2-1; tentatively, D is TRBD1 (5 bases). CDR3 size: 15 residues. Germline V lookup: CDR1 ENHRY, CDR2 SYGVKD. The V end was cut by 0 bases, the J end by 4 bases, with 10 bases between. For the CDR3, the DNA is TGTGCCATCAGTGAGTCTTCGACAGCTTACAATGAGCAGTTCTTC. Amino acids: CAISESSTAYNEQFF.

This clonotype was seen only a few times. V and J are TRBV10-3 and TRBJ2-3; D is unresolved. Germline-derived CDR1 and CDR2 are ENHRY and SYGVKD. The germline V and J ends were trimmed by 1 base and 5 bases, with 7 bases remaining between them. There are 13 residues in the CDR3. The CDR3 DNA reads TGTGCCATCAGTGAGTTTGGAGAAGATACGCAGTATTTT. This gives the protein CAISEFGEDTQYF.

This chain links TRBV6-5 with TRBJ1-5; possibly TRBD1 for D (5 bases). CDR1 and CDR2 from the germline V gene are MNHEY and SVGAGI. The CDR3 is 17 amino acids. Trimming shortened V by 2 bases and J by 4 bases, and 18 bases separated the two germline ends. DNA of the CDR3: TGTGCCAGCAGTTACAAGGGCAGGGATGGGTGGAATCAGCCCCAGCATTTT. Protein product: CASSYKGRDGWNQPQHF.

This clonotype was counted a few times. The V gene is TRBV12-3 or TRBV12-4, the J gene TRBJ2-7; 7 positions match TRBD1. V gave up 3 bases and J gave up 2 bases; unmatched junction bases: 4. The CDR3 has 14 amino acids. The CDR3 is CASSFRGPTYEQYF. The CDR3 region has the DNA TGTGCCAGCAGTTTTAGGGGGCCTACCTACGAGCAGTACTTC.

V usage is TRBV20-1 and J usage is TRBJ2-5; 7 nucleotides align to TRBD2. This CDR3 contains 15 residues. Losses at the gene ends were 0 bases for V and 2 bases for J; bases not matched to a gene: 6. CDR1 and CDR2 (germline): DFQATT, SNEGSKA (reference sequence). Here the CDR3 reads CSARDWGGGQETQYF. In DNA, the CDR3 is TGCAGTGCTAGAGATTGGGGGGGGGGACAAGAGACCCAGTACTTC.

This rearrangement joins TRBV4-1 to TRBJ2-3; D unclear. Germline CDR1 and CDR2: MGHRA and YSYEKL. The CDR3 has 13 amino acids. Trimming removed 4 bases at V and 4 bases at J, with 9 bases between. The CDR3 DNA sequence: TGCGCCAGCAGCCGGCCGCCGTCAGATACGCAGTATTTT. Translating it yields CASSRPPSDTQYF.

The chain employs TRBV29-1 and TRBJ2-5, with 10 bases fitting TRBD1. J lost 1 base, V lost 3 bases, and 5 bases had no gene match. The CDR3 runs 15 residues. Looked up from germline, CDR1 is SQVTM and CDR2 is ANQGSEA. CDR3 residues: CSVETGTGVQETQYF. For the CDR3, the DNA is TGCAGCGTTGAGACCGGGACAGGGGTCCAAGAGACCCAGTACTTC.

This clonotype has ten or more counts. J is TRBJ2-7 and V is TRBV20-1; D possibly corresponds to TRBD2 (6 bases). CDR3 length equals 14 residues. V was trimmed by 5 bases and J by 2 bases, leaving 16 bases between them. Germline-derived CDR1 and CDR2 are DFQATT and SNEGSKA (reference sequence). The DNA of the CDR3 is TGCAGTGCTGCCCCTAGACTAGTCCCCTACGAGCAGTACTTC. Translating gives CSAAPRLVPYEQYF.

This chain uses TRBV15 with TRBJ1-2; D is possibly TRBD1 (5 bases). The length of the CDR3 is 15 residues. The V and J ends lost 5 bases and 0 bases respectively, with 13 bases between them. Germline CDR1 LNHNV, CDR2 YYDKDF (reference sequence). CDR3 nucleotides: TGTGCCACCAGCTACGACAGCTCAGCTAACTATGGCTACACCTTC. It translates to CATSYDSSANYGYTF. Together with reference TRBV15 and TRBJ1-2, the CDR3 gives the full variable domain: DAMVIQNPRYQVTQFGKPVTLSCSQTLNHNVMYWYQQKSSQAPKLLFHYYDKDFNNEADTPDNFQSRRPNTSFCFLDIRSPGLGDTAMYLCATSYDSSANYGYTFGSGTRLTVV.

V gene TRBV12-3 or TRBV12-4 combines with J gene TRBJ2-1, with TRBD2 identical over 11 bases. This CDR3 spans 15 amino acids. V lost 2 bases and J lost 10; bases outside the gene matches: 7. Here the CDR3 DNA reads TGTGCCAGCAGTTTACTTAGCGGGGGGGCTGGCGAGCAGTTCTTC. Residues: CASSLLSGGAGEQFF.

This clonotype was seen a handful of times. The rearrangement uses TRBV20-1 and TRBJ2-1, with a possible D match to TRBD2 (6 bases). With 4 bases removed from V and 8 bases from J, the gap between germline ends came to 12 bases. This CDR3 has 12 residues. Germline values: CDR1 DFQATT, CDR2 SNEGSKA (reference sequence). As DNA, the CDR3 is TGCAGTGCTAAGGGGAGGTTCGATGAGCAGTTCTTC. The encoded protein is CSAKGRFDEQFF.

This clonotype was seen more than once but under ten times. The J gene is TRBJ2-7, the V gene TRBV27, with D tentatively TRBD2 (6 bases). The V end lost 0 bases, the J end lost 4 bases, and 13 bases lay between the germline ends. In germline, CDR1 is MNHEY, CDR2 SMNVEV (reference sequence). The CDR3 totals 15 residues. The CDR3 protein is CASSLSWRGEYEQYF. Here the CDR3 DNA reads TGTGCCAGCAGTTTATCGTGGAGGGGAGAGTACGAGCAGTACTTC.

The table lists this clonotype with a few counts. The J gene is TRBJ1-1, the V gene TRBV6-5, with 7 nucleotides matching TRBD1. This CDR3 spans 14 amino acids. The germline V gene encodes CDR1 MNHEY and CDR2 SVGAGI. The V segment lost 4 bases and the J segment 11 bases; nucleotides outside the gene matches: 13. The CDR3 here is CASSSTGTEFGAFF. The DNA for the CDR3 is TGTGCCAGCAGTTCCACCGGGACAGAATTTGGGGCTTTCTTT.

The V and J genes are TRBV3-1 and TRBJ1-4; D uncertain. Between the trimmed V and J ends, which lost 4 bases and 7 bases, there was a span of 16 bases. This CDR3 is 15 amino acids long. Germline lookup yields CDR1 LGHDT and CDR2 YNNKEL (reference sequence). CDR3 in amino acids: CASSPLPISSEKLFF. Here the CDR3 DNA reads TGTGCCAGCAGCCCCCTCCCTATCAGCAGTGAAAAACTGTTTTTT.

This clonotype was counted many times. The rearrangement joins TRBV6-1 to TRBJ1-1, with D unresolved. The V gene lost 7 bases and the J gene lost 10 bases, with 22 bases spanning the gap. Germline V gene sequence: CDR1 MNHNS, CDR2 SASEGT. The CDR3 is made up of 14 amino acids. Here the CDR3 DNA reads TGTGCCAGCACCGGGGAGTTCCCCCCATTGTCAGCTTTCTTT. This codes for CASTGEFPPLSAFF.

This clonotype was seen only a few times. This sequence joins TRBV7-9 and TRBJ2-7; no definite D call. Germline values: CDR1 SEHNR, CDR2 FQNEAQ (reference sequence). CDR3 length: 12 amino acids. V lost 5 bases to trimming and J lost 2 bases, with 7 bases between them. The CDR3 loop reads CASSPRPYEQYF. In nucleotides, the CDR3 is TGTGCCAGCAGCCCACGGCCCTACGAGCAGTACTTC.

The chain couples TRBV9 to TRBJ2-1; 8 positions agree with TRBD2. The CDR3 has 18 amino acids. Germline V gene sequence: CDR1 SGDLS, CDR2 YYNGEE. J was trimmed by 1 base and V by 1 base; bases with no gene match: 10. CDR3 DNA sequence: TGTGCCAGCAGCGTATCTGGGAGGGCGGGGGGATCCTACAATGAGCAGTTCTTC. Its translation is CASSVSGRAGGSYNEQFF.

This chain uses TRBV9 with TRBJ2-3, with D possibly being TRBD2 (6 bases). The CDR3 consists of 13 residues. The V gene lost 7 bases and the J gene lost 0 bases, with 9 bases spanning the gap. Looked up from germline, CDR1 is SGDLS and CDR2 is YYNGEE. CDR3: CASQRASTDTQYF. The CDR3 DNA follows: TGTGCCAGCCAGCGGGCTAGCACAGATACGCAGTATTTT. The full variable domain, completed using reference TRBV9 and TRBJ2-3, is DSGVTQTPKHLITATGQRVTLRCSPRSGDLSVYWYQQSLDQGLQFLIQYYNGEERAKGNILERFSAQQFPDLHSELNLSSLELGDSALYFCASQRASTDTQYFGPGTRLTVL.

CDR3 sequence: CASSFGDFGGPQHF. Here the CDR3 DNA reads TGTGCCAGCAGCTTTGGGGATTTTGGAGGGCCCCAGCATTTT. This chain connects TRBV7-9 to TRBJ1-5; D is undetermined. The CDR3 covers 14 residues. Germline V gene sequence: CDR1 SEHNR, CDR2 FQNEAQ (reference sequence). V lost 3 bases, J lost 9 bases, and 15 bases lay in between.